This T cell receptor (beta chain) was retrieved from a study of HIV-infected children after antiretroviral therapy interruption. Treatment reported: PENTA 11 planned treatment interruption arm or continuous ART arm. At least 24 weeks of at least three-drug ART, in children 2 to 15 years. A 3' RACE protocol on RNA, with unique molecular identifiers, produced the TCR library. TCRdb processed the 3' RACE reads anew with MiXCR; each CDR3 protein has one entry. The data hold 35,000 to 50,000 distinct CDR3 sequences, with around 7% observed a single time. The CDR3 is 13 residues long. Germline-derived CDR1 and CDR2 are MNHEY and SVGAGI. Deletions cut 2 bases from V and 9 bases from J, with 8 bases between.

The sequences come from CD45RA+ CD4+ T cells from PBMCs, pooled from several time points, collected from a donor given antiretroviral therapy, either interrupted or continuous. Sample subset: naive CD4+ CD45RA+ CD45RO- T cells. The clonotype originates from a pool of human donors with HIV. The rearrangement links TRBV6-5 to TRBJ1-6, with D uncertain. This CDR3 is CASSYMTTSPLHF. The CDR3 DNA sequence: TGTGCCAGCAGTTACATGACAACTTCACCCCTCCACTTT.